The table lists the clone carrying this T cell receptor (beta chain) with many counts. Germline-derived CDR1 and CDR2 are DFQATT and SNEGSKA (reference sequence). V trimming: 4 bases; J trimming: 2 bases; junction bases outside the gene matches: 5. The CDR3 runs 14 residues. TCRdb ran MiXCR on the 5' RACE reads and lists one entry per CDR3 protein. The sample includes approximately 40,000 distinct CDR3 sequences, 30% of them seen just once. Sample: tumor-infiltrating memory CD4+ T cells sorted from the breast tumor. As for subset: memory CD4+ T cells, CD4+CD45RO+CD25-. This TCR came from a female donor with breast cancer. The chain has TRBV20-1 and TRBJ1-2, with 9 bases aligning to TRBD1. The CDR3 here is CSAKQGASNYGYTF. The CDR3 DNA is TGCAGTGCTAAACAGGGGGCCTCCAACTATGGCTACACCTTC.